Below are 23 T cell receptor beta chains sequenced from a single sample in a study of Tregs in tolerant kidney transplant recipients. Recipient PBMCs carried a CFSE label and met irradiated graft donor PBMCs for five to seven days before FACS sorting. No antigen has been assigned to these receptors. Repertoires were generated with immunoSEQ multiplex PCR, while TCRdb's copy carries only in-frame clones and drops some. Here the sample table reports about 2,000 clones. The sequences come from CD8+ T cells from blood cultured with allogeneic cells, collected before the transplant. These receptors all stem from a human patient who received a combined kidney and bone marrow transplant.

Considering frequency, this clone is medium-sized (0.01 to 0.1%). The DNA ends 3 residues before the CDR3 does, and the rest of the CDR3 is filled in from the germline J gene. The rearrangement joins TRBV6-4 to TRBJ1-1, with D possibly being TRBD1 (6 bases). The CDR3 has 16 amino acids. V was pared by 4 bases and J by 3 bases, with 18 bases between. The germline CDR1 and CDR2 sequences are MRHNA and SNTAGT. The CDR3 sequence is CASSATGFLPDTEAFF. CDR3 DNA (partial): TGTGCCAGCAGTGCGACAGGTTTTCTCCCGGACACTGAA.

This clone is identified as medium-sized from frequency. The CDR3 end is not reached by the read, which stops 3 residues before it; the germline J gene fills it in. The rearrangement links TRBV10-3 to TRBJ2-7; the D gene is possibly TRBD1 (6 bases). V was clipped by 4 bases and J by 0 bases, with 10 bases between them. Germline CDR1 and CDR2: ENHRY and SYGVKD. This CDR3 region has 14 residues. The chain's CDR3 is CAISGQASSYEQYF. The part of the CDR3 DNA that was read is TGTGCCATCAGTGGACAGGCCAGCTCCTACGAG.

With regard to this clone: The sequenced fragment ends 3 residues before the CDR3 boundary, so the rest is inferred from the germline J gene. The chain is built from TRBV2 and TRBJ1-1; 7 bases are shared with TRBD1. The CDR3 spans 14 residues. V trimming: 11 bases; J trimming: 4 bases; junction bases outside the gene matches: 13. Germline assignment: CDR1 SNHLY and CDR2 FYNNEI. The CDR3 spells CALPSSAGGTEAFF. The covered CDR3 bases are TGTGCCTTACCCTCGAGCGCAGGGGGCACTGAA.

This clone is medium-sized by frequency. The read terminates 3 residues ahead of where the CDR3 ends, so the germline J gene completes it. The rearrangement links TRBV29-1 to TRBJ1-1, with 8 bases fitting TRBD1. The germline V gene encodes CDR1 SQVTM and CDR2 ANQGSEA. The CDR3 runs to 12 residues. The V segment lost 6 bases and the J segment 5 bases; nucleotides outside the gene matches: 5. The CDR3 bases that were read are TGCAGCGTGGACAACAGGGGGACTGAA. It specifies CSVDNRGTE. The complete CDR3 sequence is CSVDNRGTEAFF.

With respect to this clone: Coverage ceases 3 residues before the CDR3 finishes, and the germline J gene fills in the end. This sequence joins TRBV6-4 and TRBJ1-1; D might be TRBD1 (6 bases). The CDR3 loop spans 15 amino acids. Trimming shortened V by 6 bases and J by 5 bases, and 19 bases separated the two germline ends. Per the germline V gene, CDR1 is MRHNA and CDR2 is SNTAGT. The part of the CDR3 DNA that was read is TGTGCCAGCAGCCATAGGGGGGGGCGAAGGACTGAA. Translated, it gives CASSHRGGRRTE. The CDR3 reads in full as CASSHRGGRRTEAFF.

Notes on this clone: The read ends 3 residues before the CDR3 terminus; that terminus is restored from the germline J gene. J is TRBJ1-2 and V is TRBV5-1, with D hard to call. Looked up from germline, CDR1 is SGHRS and CDR2 is YFSETQ. Trimming pared 4 bases from V and 3 bases from J, leaving 10 bases between. CDR3 length: 13 residues. The CDR3 sequence: CASSDDMDYGYTF. The CDR3 DNA, read in part, is TGCGCCAGCAGCGACGACATGGACTATGGC.

Its frequency marks this clone as medium-sized (0.01 to 0.1%). The CDR3 is cut off 3 residues early in the read; its end comes from the germline J gene. The rearrangement uses TRBV4-1 and TRBJ2-3; 9 nucleotides align to TRBD2. Germline CDR1 and CDR2: MGHRA and YSYEKL. V dropped 2 bases and J dropped 4; count of bases not matched to a gene: 13. This CDR3 comprises 18 residues. The CDR3 region is CASSQLDLMGLAADTQYF. Partial CDR3 DNA: TGCGCCAGCAGCCAACTTGATCTTATGGGACTAGCAGCAGATACG.

Incomplete CDR3 DNA: TGTGCCAGCAGACAAGCGACGGGTAGGGGAGATGAA. This codes for CASRQATGRGDE. The CDR3 as a whole reads CASRQATGRGDEAFF. The genes are TRBV13 and TRBJ1-1; D is perhaps TRBD1 (5 bases). The read terminates 3 residues ahead of where the CDR3 ends, so the germline J gene completes it. CDR1 and CDR2 from the germline V gene are PRHDT and FYEKMQ (reference sequence). This CDR3 contains 15 residues. The V and J ends lost 6 bases and 7 bases respectively, with 21 bases between them.

This clone is medium-sized by frequency. The read comes to an end 3 residues before the CDR3 does, leaving the germline J gene to fill in the end. The chain joins TRBV24-1 to TRBJ2-4; 7 positions match TRBD1. Germline values: CDR1 KGHDR, CDR2 SFDVKD. J lost 4 bases, V lost 9 bases, and 8 bases had no gene match. This CDR3 is built from 14 residues. The CDR3 protein is CATLETGRKNIQYF. Partial CDR3 DNA: TGTGCCACCCTCGAGACAGGGCGGAAAAACATT.

A note on this clone: The read finishes 3 residues shy of the CDR3 end, and the germline J gene is used to complete it. The chain is built from TRBV5-1 and TRBJ1-6; 9 nucleotides align to TRBD1. The CDR3 is 18 amino acids. Germline lookup yields CDR1 SGHRS and CDR2 YFSETQ. J gave up 9 bases and V 4 bases, and 17 bases lay outside the gene matches. The CDR3 bases that were read are TGCGCCAGCAGCCCGACTGTTCGACAGGGGGGTGTAGCTTCACCC. This translates into CASSPTVRQGGVASP. The whole CDR3 reads CASSPTVRQGGVASPLHF.

The CDR3 DNA, read in part, is TGTGCCAGCAGTCCCTCGACAGGGAATAAGCACTATGGC. Translating gives CASSPSTGNKHYG. The full-length CDR3 reads as CASSPSTGNKHYGYTF. The chain combines TRBV27 with TRBJ1-2; TRBD1 aligns across 7 bases. Read data end 3 residues before the CDR3 end; the end is taken from the germline J gene. The CDR3 totals 16 residues. Germline trimming cut 5 bases from V and 3 bases from J; bases unmatched to any gene: 12. Germline V CDR1 and CDR2: MNHEY, SMNVEV (reference sequence).

Note on this clone: The read ends 3 residues shy of where the CDR3 ends; the end is completed using the germline J gene. The chain is built from TRBV7-9 and TRBJ1-1; no clear D. This CDR3 has 11 amino acids. The V gene's germline CDR1 is SEHNR and CDR2 FQNEAQ (reference sequence). The CDR3 here is CASSFLTEAFF. Partial CDR3 DNA: TGTGCCAGCAGCTTTCTAACCGAA.

Turning to this clone: The CDR3 end is not reached by the read, which stops 3 residues before it; the germline J gene fills it in. This rearrangement joins TRBV2 to TRBJ2-1; D tentatively reads TRBD1 or TRBD2 (6 bases each). V was shortened by 8 bases and J by 4 bases, with 21 bases between the two germline ends. Per germline, CDR1 SNHLY and CDR2 FYNNEI. This CDR3 is 16 amino acids long. The part of the CDR3 DNA that was read is TGTGCCAGCTGGGCGGGTGGGGGCGGGAAGTACAATGAG. Translating it yields CASWAGGGGKYNE. The CDR3 in its entirety is CASWAGGGGKYNEQFF.

Comment on this clone: The read is 3 residues too short to cover the CDR3 end, so that end is filled in from the germline J gene. The chain is built from TRBV5-6 and TRBJ1-1, with D perhaps matching TRBD1 (5 bases). Germline V lookup: CDR1 SGHDT, CDR2 YYEEEE. V lost 2 bases, J lost 1 base, and 12 bases lay in between. CDR3 length equals 15 residues. This CDR3 is CASSFIDSPNTEAFF. The part of the CDR3 DNA that was read is TGTGCCAGCAGCTTTATTGACAGTCCGAACACTGAA.

The DNA read from the CDR3 is TGTGCCAGCAGTGTACAGGGGCCTAGCAATCAGCCC. This sequence encodes CASSVQGPSNQP. The whole CDR3 region reads CASSVQGPSNQPQHF. This chain uses TRBV6-1 with TRBJ1-5; 7 bases are shared with TRBD1. The DNA ends 3 residues before the CDR3 does, and the rest of the CDR3 is filled in from the germline J gene. CDR1 is MNHNS and CDR2 is SASEGT in the germline V gene. The CDR3 totals 15 residues. V was pared by 4 bases and J by 0 bases, with 3 bases of the junction left unmatched.

Note on this clone: Read data end 3 residues before the CDR3 end; the end is taken from the germline J gene. This chain links TRBV10-2 with TRBJ2-5; D is possibly TRBD1 (5 bases). This CDR3 spans 15 amino acids. Germline V CDR1 and CDR2: WSHSY, SAAADI. Trimming removed 0 bases at V and 7 bases at J, with 15 bases between. CDR3 protein: CASSESGPPRWTQYF. Incomplete CDR3 DNA: TGCGCCAGCAGTGAGTCGGGGCCACCCCGGTGGACC.

Frequency places this clone as medium-sized. The DNA ends 3 residues before the CDR3 does, and the rest of the CDR3 is filled in from the germline J gene. The rearrangement uses TRBV7-9 and TRBJ2-7; a possible D gene is TRBD1 (6 bases). V was clipped by 5 bases and J by 0 bases, with 14 bases between them. The CDR3 runs to 15 residues. Germline-derived CDR1 and CDR2 are SEHNR and FQNEAQ (reference sequence). CDR3 DNA (partial): TGTGCCAGCAGCCCAATAGACAGGCGCTCCTACGAG. Translation gives CASSPIDRRSYE. The entire CDR3 reads CASSPIDRRSYEQYF.

Regarding this clone: The read gets to within 3 residues of the CDR3 end, and the germline J gene fills in the rest. The V gene is TRBV11-2, the J gene TRBJ2-5; TRBD2 agrees at 8 bases. The CDR3 has 15 amino acids. V was pared by 5 bases and J by 7 bases, with 12 bases of the junction left unmatched. The germline CDR1 and CDR2 sequences are SGHAT and FQNNGV. Partial CDR3 DNA: TGTGCCAGCAGCCCCCGGACTAGCTCAGGAGGGACC. Its translation: CASSPRTSSGGT. The full CDR3 reads CASSPRTSSGGTQYF.

A note on this clone: Read coverage stops 3 residues before the CDR3 terminus; the germline J gene supplies the remainder. The V and J genes are TRBV13 and TRBJ2-1; 12 bases align to TRBD2. Trimming cost V 5 bases and J 4 bases; bases outside gene matches: 15. This CDR3 comprises 19 residues. Germline V gene data show CDR1 as PRHDT and CDR2 as FYEKMQ (reference sequence). CDR3 loop: CASSPGTATSGGWYNEQFF. CDR3 DNA, as far as it was read: TGTGCCAGCAGCCCCGGGACAGCCACTAGCGGGGGGTGGTACAATGAG.

A note on this clone: The read is 3 residues too short to cover the CDR3 end, so that end is filled in from the germline J gene. This chain links TRBV29-1 with TRBJ1-2, with unresolved D. The CDR3 runs to 15 residues. Germline values: CDR1 SQVTM, CDR2 ANQGSEA. The V gene lost 0 bases and the J gene lost 4 bases, with 15 bases spanning the gap. The part of the CDR3 DNA that was read is TGCAGCGTTGAAGATCGTAACATACAAGGCTATGGC. As protein: CSVEDRNIQGYG. The CDR3 in full is CSVEDRNIQGYGYTF.

Considering frequency, this clone is medium-sized. The DNA ends 3 residues before the CDR3 does, and the rest of the CDR3 is filled in from the germline J gene. The rearrangement joins TRBV11-2 to TRBJ2-7; D call uncertain. The V end was cut by 1 base, the J end by 2 bases, with 6 bases between. The CDR3 consists of 13 residues. Per germline, CDR1 SGHAT and CDR2 FQNNGV. This chain's CDR3 is CASSLGAAYEQYF. The covered CDR3 bases are TGTGCCAGCAGCTTAGGGGCCGCCTACGAG.

As regards this clone: Read coverage stops 3 residues before the CDR3 terminus; the germline J gene supplies the remainder. The chain employs TRBV2 and TRBJ2-1, with 9 bases fitting TRBD2. Germline V CDR1 and CDR2: SNHLY, FYNNEI. V lost 0 bases to trimming and J lost 7 bases; unmatched junction nucleotides: 7. The CDR3 has 16 amino acids. The CDR3 here is CASSEAGGRAWNEQFF. The covered CDR3 bases are TGTGCCAGCAGTGAAGCGGGCGGGAGGGCCTGGAATGAG.

As regards this clone: The read ends 3 residues before the CDR3 terminus; that terminus is restored from the germline J gene. The chain joins TRBV9 to TRBJ2-7; possible D gene TRBD2, 7 bases. The ends were cut back, 1 base at V and 0 bases at J, with 11 bases in the middle. The CDR3 covers 15 residues. Germline CDR1 SGDLS, CDR2 YYNGEE. CDR3 sequence reads: CASSVTGGPSYEQYF. Incomplete CDR3 DNA: TGTGCCAGCAGCGTAACGGGGGGCCCCTCCTACGAG.